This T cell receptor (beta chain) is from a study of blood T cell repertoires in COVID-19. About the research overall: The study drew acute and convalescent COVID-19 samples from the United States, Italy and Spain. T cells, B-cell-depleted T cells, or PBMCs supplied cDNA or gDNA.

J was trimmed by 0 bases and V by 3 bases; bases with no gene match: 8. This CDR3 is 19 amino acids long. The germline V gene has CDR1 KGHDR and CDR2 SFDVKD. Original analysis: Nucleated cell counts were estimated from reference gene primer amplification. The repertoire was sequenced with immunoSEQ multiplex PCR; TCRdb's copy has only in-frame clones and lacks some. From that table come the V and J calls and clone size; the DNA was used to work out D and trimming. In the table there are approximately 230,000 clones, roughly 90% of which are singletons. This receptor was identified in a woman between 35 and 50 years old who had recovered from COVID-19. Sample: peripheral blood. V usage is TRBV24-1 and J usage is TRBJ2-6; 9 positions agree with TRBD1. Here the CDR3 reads CATSDPPGTGHSGANVLTF. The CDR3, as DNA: TGTGCCACCAGTGATCCACCCGGGACAGGGCACTCTGGGGCCAACGTCCTGACTTTC.